This T cell receptor (beta chain) stems from a study of blood T cell repertoires in COVID-19. Clones were sequenced by immunoSEQ multiplex PCR, and TCRdb holds only the in-frame ones, with some missing. The sample shows 24,000 or so clones, 87% of them seen only once. The source is a human donor with active COVID-19. The donor label of this sample is uncertain. The sample consisted of peripheral blood.

CDR3 in amino acids: CASSMFQGLYEQYF. The CDR3 DNA is TGTGCCAGTAGTATGTTCCAGGGGCTCTACGAGCAGTACTTC. J is TRBJ2-7 and V is TRBV19; possibly TRBD1 for D (6 bases). The V and J ends lost 3 bases and 3 bases respectively, with 12 bases between them. Germline V gene lookup returns CDR1 LNHDA and CDR2 SQIVND (reference sequence). CDR3 length equals 14 residues.